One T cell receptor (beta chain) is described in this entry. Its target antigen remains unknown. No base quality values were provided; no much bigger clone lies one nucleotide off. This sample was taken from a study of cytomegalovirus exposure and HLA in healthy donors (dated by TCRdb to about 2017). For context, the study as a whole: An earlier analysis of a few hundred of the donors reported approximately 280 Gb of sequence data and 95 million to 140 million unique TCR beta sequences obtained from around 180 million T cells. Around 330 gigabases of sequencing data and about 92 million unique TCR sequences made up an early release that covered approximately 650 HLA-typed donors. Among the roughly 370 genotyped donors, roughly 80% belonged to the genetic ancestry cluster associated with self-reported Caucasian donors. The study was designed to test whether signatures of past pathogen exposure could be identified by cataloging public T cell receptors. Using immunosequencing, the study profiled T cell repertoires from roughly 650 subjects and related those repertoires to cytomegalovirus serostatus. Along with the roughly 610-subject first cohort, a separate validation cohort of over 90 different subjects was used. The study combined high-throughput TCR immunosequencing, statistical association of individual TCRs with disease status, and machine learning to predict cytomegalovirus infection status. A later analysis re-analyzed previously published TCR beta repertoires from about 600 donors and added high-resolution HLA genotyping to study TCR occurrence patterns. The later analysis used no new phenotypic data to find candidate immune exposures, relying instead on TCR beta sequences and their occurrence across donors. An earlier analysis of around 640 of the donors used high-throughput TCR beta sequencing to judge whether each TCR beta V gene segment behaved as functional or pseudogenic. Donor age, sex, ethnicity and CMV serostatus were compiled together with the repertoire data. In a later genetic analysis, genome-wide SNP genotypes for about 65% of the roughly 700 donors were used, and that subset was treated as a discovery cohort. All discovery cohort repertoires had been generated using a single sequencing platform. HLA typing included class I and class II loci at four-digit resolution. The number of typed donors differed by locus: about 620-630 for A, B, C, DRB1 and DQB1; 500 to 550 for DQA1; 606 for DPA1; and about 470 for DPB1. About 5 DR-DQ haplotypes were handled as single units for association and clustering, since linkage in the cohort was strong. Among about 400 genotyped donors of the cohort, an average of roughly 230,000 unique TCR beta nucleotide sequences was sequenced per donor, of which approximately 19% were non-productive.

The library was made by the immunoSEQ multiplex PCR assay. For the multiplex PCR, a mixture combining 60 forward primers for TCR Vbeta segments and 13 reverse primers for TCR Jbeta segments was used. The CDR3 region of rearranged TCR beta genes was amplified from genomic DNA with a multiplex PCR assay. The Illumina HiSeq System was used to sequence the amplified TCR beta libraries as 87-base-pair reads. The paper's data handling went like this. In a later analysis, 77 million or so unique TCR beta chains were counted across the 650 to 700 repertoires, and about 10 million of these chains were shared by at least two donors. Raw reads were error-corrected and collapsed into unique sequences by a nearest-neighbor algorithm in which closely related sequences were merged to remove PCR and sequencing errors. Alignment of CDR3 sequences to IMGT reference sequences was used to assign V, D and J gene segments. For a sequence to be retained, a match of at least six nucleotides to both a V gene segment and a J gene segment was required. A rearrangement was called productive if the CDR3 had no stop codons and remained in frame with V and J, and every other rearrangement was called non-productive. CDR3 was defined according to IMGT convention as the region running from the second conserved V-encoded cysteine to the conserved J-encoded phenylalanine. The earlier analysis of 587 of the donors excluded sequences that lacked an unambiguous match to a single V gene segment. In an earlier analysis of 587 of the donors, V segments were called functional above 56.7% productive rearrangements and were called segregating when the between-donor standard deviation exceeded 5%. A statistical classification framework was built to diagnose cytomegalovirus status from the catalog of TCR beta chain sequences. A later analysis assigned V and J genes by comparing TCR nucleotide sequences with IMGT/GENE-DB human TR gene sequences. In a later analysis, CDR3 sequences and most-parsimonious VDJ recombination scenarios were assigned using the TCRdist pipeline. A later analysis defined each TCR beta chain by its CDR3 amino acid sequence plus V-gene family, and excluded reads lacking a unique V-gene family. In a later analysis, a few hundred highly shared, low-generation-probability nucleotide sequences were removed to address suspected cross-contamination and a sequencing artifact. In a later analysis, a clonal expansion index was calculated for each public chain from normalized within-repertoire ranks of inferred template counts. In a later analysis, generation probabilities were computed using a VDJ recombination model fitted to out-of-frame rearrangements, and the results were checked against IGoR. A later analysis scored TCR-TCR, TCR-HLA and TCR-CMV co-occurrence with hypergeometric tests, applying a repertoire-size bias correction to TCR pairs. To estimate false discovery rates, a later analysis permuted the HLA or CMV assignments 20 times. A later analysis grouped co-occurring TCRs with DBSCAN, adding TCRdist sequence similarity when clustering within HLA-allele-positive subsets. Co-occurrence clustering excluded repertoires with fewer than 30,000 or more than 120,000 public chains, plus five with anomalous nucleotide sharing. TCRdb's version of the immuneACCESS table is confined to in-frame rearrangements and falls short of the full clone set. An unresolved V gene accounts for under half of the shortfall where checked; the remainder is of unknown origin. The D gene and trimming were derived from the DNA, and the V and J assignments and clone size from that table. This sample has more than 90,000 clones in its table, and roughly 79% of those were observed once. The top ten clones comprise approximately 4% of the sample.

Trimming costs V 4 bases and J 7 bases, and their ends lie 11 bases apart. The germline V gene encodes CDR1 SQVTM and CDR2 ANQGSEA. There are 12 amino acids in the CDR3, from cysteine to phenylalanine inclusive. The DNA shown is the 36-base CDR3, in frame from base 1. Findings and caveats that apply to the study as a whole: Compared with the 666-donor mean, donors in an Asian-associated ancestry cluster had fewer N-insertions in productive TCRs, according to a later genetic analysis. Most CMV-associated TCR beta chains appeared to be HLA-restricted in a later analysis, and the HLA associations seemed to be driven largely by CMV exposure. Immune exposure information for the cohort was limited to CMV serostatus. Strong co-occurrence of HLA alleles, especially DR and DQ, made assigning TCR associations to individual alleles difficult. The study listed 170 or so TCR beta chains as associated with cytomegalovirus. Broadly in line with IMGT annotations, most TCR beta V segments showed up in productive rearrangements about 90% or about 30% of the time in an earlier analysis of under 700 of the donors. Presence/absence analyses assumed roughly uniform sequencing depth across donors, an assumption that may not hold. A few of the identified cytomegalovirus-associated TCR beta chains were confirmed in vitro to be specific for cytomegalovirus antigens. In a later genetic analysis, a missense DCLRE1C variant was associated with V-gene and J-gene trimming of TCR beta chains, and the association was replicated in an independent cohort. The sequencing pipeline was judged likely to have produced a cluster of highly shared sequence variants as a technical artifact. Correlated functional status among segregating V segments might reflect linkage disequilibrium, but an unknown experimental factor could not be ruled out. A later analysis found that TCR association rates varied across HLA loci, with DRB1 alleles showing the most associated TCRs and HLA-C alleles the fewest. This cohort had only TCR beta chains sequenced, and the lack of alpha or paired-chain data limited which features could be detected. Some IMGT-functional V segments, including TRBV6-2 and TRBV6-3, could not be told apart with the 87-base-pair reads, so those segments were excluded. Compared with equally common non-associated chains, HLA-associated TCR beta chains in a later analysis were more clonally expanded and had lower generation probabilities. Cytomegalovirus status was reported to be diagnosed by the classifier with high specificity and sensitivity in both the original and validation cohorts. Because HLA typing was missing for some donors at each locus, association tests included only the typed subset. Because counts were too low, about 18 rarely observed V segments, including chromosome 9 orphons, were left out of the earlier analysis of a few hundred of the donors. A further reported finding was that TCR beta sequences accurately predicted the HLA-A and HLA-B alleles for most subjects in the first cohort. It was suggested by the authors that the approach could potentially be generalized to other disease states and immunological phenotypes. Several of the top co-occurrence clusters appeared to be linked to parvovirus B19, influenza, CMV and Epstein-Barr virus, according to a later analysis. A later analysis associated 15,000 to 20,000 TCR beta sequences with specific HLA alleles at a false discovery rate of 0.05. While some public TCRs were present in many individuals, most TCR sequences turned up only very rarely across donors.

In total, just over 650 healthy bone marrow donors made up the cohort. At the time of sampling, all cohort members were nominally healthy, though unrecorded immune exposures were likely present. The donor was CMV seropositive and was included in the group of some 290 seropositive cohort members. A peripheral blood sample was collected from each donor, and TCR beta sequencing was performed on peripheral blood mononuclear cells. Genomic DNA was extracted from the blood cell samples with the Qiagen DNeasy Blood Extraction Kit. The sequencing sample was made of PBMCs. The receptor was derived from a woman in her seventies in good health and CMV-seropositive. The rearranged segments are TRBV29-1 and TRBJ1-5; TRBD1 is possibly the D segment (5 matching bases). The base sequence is TGCAGCGTTGCCAGGGCTGGACAGCCCCAGCATTTT. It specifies CSVARAGQPQHF.